Listed here are 20 T cell receptor beta chains from one sample, sequenced in a study of blood T cell repertoires in COVID-19. Method: immunoSEQ multiplex PCR; TCRdb's copy keeps in-frame clones and lacks some. The sample yields about 140,000 clones, about 88% seen once. The source material was peripheral blood. Receptors were obtained from a human donor in a cohort sampled during active COVID-19.

This chain connects TRBV11-2 to TRBJ2-7; no firm D call. Germline V gives CDR1 SGHAT, CDR2 FQNNGV. Trimming shortened V by 1 base and J by 3 bases, and 13 bases separated the two germline ends. CDR3 length equals 15 residues. CDR3 amino acids: CASSLGPGTIYEQYF. The DNA of the CDR3 is TGTGCCAGCAGCTTAGGACCAGGAACAATCTACGAGCAGTACTTC.

The rearrangement joins TRBV9 to TRBJ1-5; D gene unclear. The V end lost 0 bases, the J end lost 6 bases, and 7 bases lay between the germline ends. Per germline, CDR1 SGDLS and CDR2 YYNGEE. CDR3 size: 13 residues. The CDR3 spells CASSVGGFQPQHF. CDR3 sequence (DNA): TGTGCCAGCAGCGTAGGAGGGTTTCAGCCCCAGCATTTT.

The CDR3 protein is CASSSTSGALYYEQYF. CDR3 sequence (DNA): TGTGCCAGCAGCTCGACTAGCGGGGCCCTATACTACGAGCAGTACTTC. This chain links TRBV7-8 with TRBJ2-7; 11 bases are a match to TRBD2. Germline V gene lookup returns CDR1 SGHVS and CDR2 FQNEAQ. CDR3 size: 16 residues. V shed 4 bases and J 3 bases; nucleotides not matched to a gene: 8. The entire variable domain, with the rest obtained from reference TRBV7-8 and TRBJ2-7, is as follows: GAGVSQSPRYKVAKRGQDVALRCDPISGHVSLFWYQQALGQGPEFLTYFQNEAQLDKSGLPSDRFFAERPEGSVSTLKIQRTQQEDSAVYLCASSSTSGALYYEQYFGPGTRLTVT.

The rearrangement joins TRBV7-3 to TRBJ2-3; 13 bases are a match to TRBD2. V was clipped by 5 bases and J by 6 bases; unmatched bases: 5. In germline, CDR1 is SGHTA, CDR2 FQGTGA. This CDR3 comprises 15 residues. The CDR3 loop reads CASSLLAGGPDTQYF. The CDR3, as DNA: TGTGCCAGCAGCCTACTAGCGGGGGGGCCCGATACGCAGTATTTT. The full variable domain, in which reference TRBV7-3 and TRBJ2-3 provide the parts outside the CDR3, is GAGVSQTPSNKVTEKGKYVELRCDPISGHTALYWYRQSLGQGPEFLIYFQGTGAADDSGLPNDRFFAVRPEGSVSTLKIQRTERGDSAVYLCASSLLAGGPDTQYFGPGTRLTVL.

The gene calls are TRBV4-2 and TRBJ1-5; D might be TRBD1 (6 bases). There are 16 residues in the CDR3. Per germline, CDR1 LGHNA and CDR2 YNFKEQ. V gave up 1 base and J gave up 4 bases, with 14 bases separating them. The CDR3 nucleotides read TGTGCCAGCAGCCAAGGGGTTCAGGGGCCTAATCAGCCCCAGCATTTT. Encoded protein: CASSQGVQGPNQPQHF.

The genes are TRBV24-1 and TRBJ2-5, with 7 bases that match TRBD1. The CDR3 consists of 17 residues. With V trimmed by 7 bases and J by 1 base, 14 bases remained unmatched. Germline V gene lookup returns CDR1 KGHDR and CDR2 SFDVKD. The CDR3 bases are TGTGCCACCAGCGGGACAGATCAAAGGGGCTTCCAAGAGACCCAGTACTTC. Protein sequence: CATSGTDQRGFQETQYF.

This chain links TRBV29-1 with TRBJ1-5; the match to TRBD1 covers 7 bases. From germline, CDR1 is SQVTM and CDR2 ANQGSEA. This CDR3 comprises 14 residues. V gave up 6 bases and J gave up 0 bases; unmatched junction bases: 5. CDR3 sequence: CSVKDRYSNQPQHF. CDR3 coding DNA: TGCAGCGTGAAGGACAGGTATAGCAATCAGCCCCAGCATTTT.

The CDR3 DNA reads TGCGCCAGCAGCGCGGGAGAACGGTATGAGCAGTTCTTC. Its protein product is CASSAGERYEQFF. The V gene is TRBV4-1, the J gene TRBJ2-1; 7 bases fit TRBD2. CDR1 is MGHRA, CDR2 YSYEKL, per germline. The CDR3 is 13 amino acids. V was clipped by 5 bases and J by 8 bases; unmatched bases: 6.

The CDR3 region is CASSHRGGALDEKLFF. In DNA, the CDR3 is TGCGCCAGCAGCCACCGGGGTGGTGCATTGGATGAAAAACTGTTTTTT. The chain couples TRBV5-1 to TRBJ1-4; D unclear. In germline, CDR1 is SGHRS, CDR2 YFSETQ. CDR3 size: 16 residues. Trimming removed 4 bases at V and 6 bases at J, with 19 bases between. Full variable domain (rest looked up from reference TRBV5-1 and TRBJ1-4): KAGVTQTPRYLIKTRGQQVTLSCSPISGHRSVSWYQQTPGQGLQFLFEYFSETQRNKGNFPGRFSGRQFSNSRSEMNVSTLELGDSALYLCASSHRGGALDEKLFFGSGTQLSVL.

The J gene is TRBJ1-5, the V gene TRBV28, with a possible D match to TRBD1 (5 bases). Trimming pared 3 bases from V and 6 bases from J, leaving 9 bases between. The CDR3 sequence is 13 residues long. CDR1 and CDR2 from the germline V gene are MDHEN and SYDVKM. The CDR3 sequence: CASSFGGIQPQHF. CDR3 in DNA: TGTGCCAGCAGTTTTGGGGGGATTCAGCCCCAGCATTTT.

This clone was detected ten times or more. The chain employs TRBV4-2 and TRBJ2-7, with D tentatively TRBD2 (5 bases). The CDR3 loop spans 15 amino acids. Germline V lookup: CDR1 LGHNA, CDR2 YNFKEQ. The V end was cut by 0 bases, the J end by 2 bases, with 11 bases between. The CDR3 reads CASSQDLHGTYEQYF. The CDR3 DNA reads TGTGCCAGCAGCCAAGATCTGCACGGGACCTACGAGCAGTACTTC.

This clone was recorded once. This rearrangement joins TRBV10-2 to TRBJ1-5, with a possible D match to TRBD1 (6 bases). Germline V lookup: CDR1 WSHSY, CDR2 SAAADI. The V end was cut by 10 bases, the J end by 2 bases, with 9 bases between. The CDR3 totals 12 residues. The CDR3 here is CATKGGNQPQHF. Here the CDR3 DNA reads TGCGCCACCAAGGGGGGCAATCAGCCCCAGCATTTT.

The V and J genes are TRBV27 and TRBJ2-1, with 7 bases fitting TRBD2. CDR1 MNHEY and CDR2 SMNVEV come from the germline V gene (reference sequence). This CDR3 is 13 amino acids long. V was clipped by 2 bases and J by 5 bases; unmatched bases: 0. The CDR3 spells CASSLRGDNEQFF. The CDR3 DNA follows: TGTGCCAGCAGTTTACGGGGGGACAATGAGCAGTTCTTC.

The chain is built from TRBV11-2 and TRBJ2-2; no definite D call. The germline V gene encodes CDR1 SGHAT and CDR2 FQNNGV. The CDR3 loop spans 13 amino acids. V was pared by 2 bases and J by 5 bases, with 6 bases between. In nucleotides, the CDR3 is TGTGCCAGCAGCTTAAGCTCGACCGGGGAGCTGTTTTTT. This codes for CASSLSSTGELFF.

CDR3 sequence: CAWSGRTGGLVTQYF. CDR3 bases: TGTGCCTGGAGTGGGAGGACAGGGGGCTTAGTGACCCAGTACTTC. The J gene is TRBJ2-5, the V gene TRBV30, with 11 bases lining up with TRBD1. The CDR3 runs to 15 residues. Germline values: CDR1 GTSNPN, CDR2 SVGIG (reference sequence). The junction had 8 bases not matched to a gene; V was cut back by 1 base and J by 7 bases.

The chain carries TRBV19 and TRBJ2-7, with D unclear. CDR3 size: 15 residues. Trimming left V 10 bases short and J 5 bases short, with 24 bases between. CDR1 LNHDA and CDR2 SQIVND come from the germline V gene (reference sequence). The CDR3 sequence: CATAPRSNEVDEQYF. CDR3 nucleotides: TGTGCCACGGCCCCCCGGTCCAACGAGGTGGACGAGCAGTACTTC.

This clone appeared a single time. The rearrangement joins TRBV13 to TRBJ2-3; 8 bases align to TRBD2. The ends lost 7 bases at V and 3 bases at J; junction bases unmatched: 15. Germline values: CDR1 PRHDT, CDR2 FYEKMQ (reference sequence). This CDR3 contains 17 residues. Written as DNA, the CDR3 is TGTGCCAGCACGGGGGTAGAGAGCGGGAGTTGGACAGATACGCAGTATTTT. Translation gives CASTGVESGSWTDTQYF.

This chain uses TRBV5-1 with TRBJ2-1; tentatively, D is TRBD2 (5 bases). The CDR3 sequence is 16 residues long. The V end was cut by 0 bases, the J end by 7 bases, with 17 bases between. The germline V gene encodes CDR1 SGHRS and CDR2 YFSETQ. The CDR3 protein is CASSLAELVGKNEQFF. The CDR3 nucleotides are TGCGCCAGCAGCTTGGCTGAACTAGTTGGTAAAAATGAGCAGTTCTTC.

For the CDR3, the DNA is TGTGCCAGCAGTTTGGACAGGGTTTCTTCACCCCTCCACTTT. This codes for CASSLDRVSSPLHF. The chain uses TRBV27 and TRBJ1-6; 8 nucleotides agree with TRBD1. The trim removed 3 bases at V and 9 bases at J, leaving 4 bases unmatched. The CDR3 is 14 amino acids. CDR1 MNHEY and CDR2 SMNVEV come from the germline V gene (reference sequence).

V gene TRBV7-3 combines with J gene TRBJ2-7; D is ambiguous. Germline values: CDR1 SGHTA, CDR2 FQGTGA. Trimming pared 5 bases from V and 3 bases from J, leaving 14 bases between. This CDR3 is built from 14 residues. CDR3 DNA sequence: TGTGCCAGCAGCGCCAGGAATACGAACTACGAGCAGTACTTC. Protein sequence: CASSARNTNYEQYF.